Included here is one T cell receptor beta chain sequence, with context. Its antigen is undetermined. Time point in this sample: patch test 3, about 24 weeks after DPC sensitization. Treatment defined: therapeutic diphenylcyclopropenone sensitization with weekly scalp DPC. Every donor had alopecia and was 18 to 70 years old; all were suitable for DPC. This record belongs to a study of human T cells and chemical hapten exposure. Study context: Diphenylcyclopropenone doses were given weekly to the scalps of patients across the roughly 25-week study. Study-level findings and limits: Significantly greater numbers of large CDR3 similarity clusters came from expanded TCRs than from controls. Donors in the study had alopecia, meaning their immune response may differ from healthy people's.

V gave up 2 bases and J gave up 2 bases, with 7 bases separating them. CDR1 is MDHEN, CDR2 SYDVKM, per germline. The CDR3 consists of 13 residues. TCRdb analysed the RACE reads with MiXCR anew, one entry per CDR3 protein. The sample comprises about 97,000 distinct CDR3 sequences, 27% of which are singletons, and about 9.4% rests with the top ten. The sequence came from a man aged 35-49 years with alopecia areata. Some clones in this sample may be carry-over from other donors' samples. The chain carries TRBV28 and TRBJ2-7; weak D call: TRBD1 (5 bases). The sample in question was whole blood, obtained in connection with sensitization to the hapten diphenylcyclopropenone (DPC). CDR3 sequence: CASSLGRAYEQYF. The CDR3 coding sequence is TGTGCCAGCAGTTTAGGCAGGGCCTACGAGCAGTACTTC. Full variable domain (rest looked up from reference TRBV28 and TRBJ2-7): DVKVTQSSRYLVKRTGEKVFLECVQDMDHENMFWYRQDPGLGLRLIYFSYDVKMKEKGDIPEGYSVSREKKERFSLILESASTNQTSMYLCASSLGRAYEQYFGPGTRLTVT.